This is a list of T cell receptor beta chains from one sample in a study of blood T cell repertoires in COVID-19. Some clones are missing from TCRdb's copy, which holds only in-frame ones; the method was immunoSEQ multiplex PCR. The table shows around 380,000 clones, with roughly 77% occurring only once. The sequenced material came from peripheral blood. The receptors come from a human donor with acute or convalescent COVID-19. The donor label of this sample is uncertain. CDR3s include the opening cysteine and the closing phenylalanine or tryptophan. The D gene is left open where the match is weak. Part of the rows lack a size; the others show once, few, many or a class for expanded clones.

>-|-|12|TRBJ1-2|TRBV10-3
CAISEDSYGYTF
TGTGCCATCAGTGAGGACAGCTATGGCTACACCTTC
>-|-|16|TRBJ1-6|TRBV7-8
CASSLTSSSYNSPLHF
TGTGCCAGCAGCCTCACTTCGAGCTCCTATAATTCACCCCTCCACTTT
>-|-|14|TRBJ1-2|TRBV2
CASSMAGVGYGYTF
TGTGCCAGCAGTATGGCAGGGGTGGGCTATGGCTACACCTTC
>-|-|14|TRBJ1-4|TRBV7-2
CASSLQGSYEKLFF
TGTGCCAGCAGCTTACAGGGGAGTTATGAAAAACTGTTTTTT
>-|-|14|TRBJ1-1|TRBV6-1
CASSEDNSHTEAFF
TGTGCCAGCAGTGAAGATAACAGCCACACTGAAGCTTTCTTT
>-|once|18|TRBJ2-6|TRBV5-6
CASSHAGVSNSGANVLTF
TGTGCCAGCAGCCACGCAGGGGTCTCCAACTCTGGGGCCAACGTCCTGACTTTC
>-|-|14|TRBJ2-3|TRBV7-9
CASSLSGGTDTQYF
TGTGCCAGCAGCTTATCCGGGGGCACAGATACGCAGTATTTT
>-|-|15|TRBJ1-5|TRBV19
CASSISGLGNQPQHF
TGTGCCAGTAGTATATCGGGTTTAGGCAATCAGCCCCAGCATTTT
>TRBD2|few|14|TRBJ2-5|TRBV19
CASSPGLAGGPEYF
TGTGCCAGTAGTCCGGGACTAGCGGGGGGTCCAGAGTACTTC
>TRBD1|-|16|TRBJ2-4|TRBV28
CASSLPGTGAKNIQYF
TGTGCCAGCAGTTTACCGGGGACAGGGGCCAAAAACATTCAGTACTTC
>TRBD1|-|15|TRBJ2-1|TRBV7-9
CASSGGQGAYNEQFF
TGTGCCAGCAGCGGGGGACAGGGGGCTTACAATGAGCAGTTCTTC
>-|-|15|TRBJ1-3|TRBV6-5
CASRGILGSGNTIYF
TGTGCCAGCAGGGGTATACTAGGCTCTGGAAACACCATATATTTT
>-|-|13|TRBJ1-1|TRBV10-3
CAISEFLGLGAFF
TGTGCCATCAGTGAGTTTCTGGGGCTGGGAGCTTTCTTT
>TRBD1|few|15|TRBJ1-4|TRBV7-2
CASSVAGGTNEKLFF
TGTGCCAGCAGCGTCGCAGGGGGCACTAATGAAAAACTGTTTTTT
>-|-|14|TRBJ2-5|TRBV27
CASSLGPRGETQYF
TGTGCCAGCAGTTTGGGACCGCGGGGCGAGACCCAGTACTTC
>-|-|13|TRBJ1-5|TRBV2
CASTSESNQPQHF
TGTGCCAGCACTTCCGAGAGCAATCAGCCCCAGCATTTT
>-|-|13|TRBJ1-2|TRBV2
CASEGDSRHGYTF
TGTGCCAGCGAAGGTGACAGTCGCCATGGCTACACCTTC
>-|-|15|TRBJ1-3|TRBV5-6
CASSLVTGYGNTIYF
TGTGCCAGCAGCTTGGTGACTGGATACGGAAACACCATATATTTT
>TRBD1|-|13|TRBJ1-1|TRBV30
CAWRNRGNTEAFF
TGTGCCTGGCGGAACAGGGGGAACACTGAAGCTTTCTTT
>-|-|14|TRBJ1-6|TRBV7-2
CASSLEPGGSPLHF
TGTGCCAGCAGCTTAGAGCCCGGGGGTTCACCCCTCCACTTT
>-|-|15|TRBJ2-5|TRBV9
CASSAGDQGLETQYF
TGTGCCAGCAGCGCCGGGGATCAGGGGCTTGAGACCCAGTACTTC
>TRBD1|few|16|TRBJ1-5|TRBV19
CASSVTGDLSNQPQHF
TGTGCCAGTAGTGTGACAGGGGACCTCAGCAATCAGCCCCAGCATTTT
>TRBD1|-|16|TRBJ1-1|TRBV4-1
CASSPFGDRGLTEAFF
TGCGCCAGCAGCCCTTTCGGGGACAGGGGGCTCACTGAAGCTTTCTTT
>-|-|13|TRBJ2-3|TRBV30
CAWSVVRTDTQYF
TGTGCCTGGAGTGTGGTTCGGACAGATACGCAGTATTTT
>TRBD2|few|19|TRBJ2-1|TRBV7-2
CASSLALGTSGKIYNEQFF
TGTGCCAGCAGCTTAGCGCTGGGGACTAGCGGAAAAATCTACAATGAGCAGTTCTTC
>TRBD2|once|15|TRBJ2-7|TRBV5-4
CASSLPGLAAHEQYF
TGTGCCAGCAGCTTACCGGGACTAGCGGCCCACGAGCAGTACTTC
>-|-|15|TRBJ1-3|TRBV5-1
CASSRAIGSGNTIYF
TGCGCCAGCAGCAGAGCTATCGGGAGTGGAAACACCATATATTTT
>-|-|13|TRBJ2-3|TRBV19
CASSGQGGHTQYF
TGTGCCAGTAGTGGGCAGGGTGGGCATACGCAGTATTTT
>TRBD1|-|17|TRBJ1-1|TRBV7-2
CASSLVGGQAKNTEAFF
TGTGCCAGCAGCTTAGTGGGGGGACAGGCGAAGAACACTGAAGCTTTCTTT
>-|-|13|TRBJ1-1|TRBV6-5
CASSRARDTEAFF
TGTGCCAGCAGTCGGGCGAGGGACACTGAAGCTTTCTTT
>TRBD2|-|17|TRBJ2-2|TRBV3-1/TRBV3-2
CASSPPGLAGIAGELFF
TGTGCCAGCAGCCCCCCGGGACTAGCGGGGATTGCCGGGGAGCTGTTTTTT
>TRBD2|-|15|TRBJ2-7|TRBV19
CASTSGSGGTYEQYF
TGTGCCAGTACCTCGGGTAGCGGGGGAACCTACGAGCAGTACTTC
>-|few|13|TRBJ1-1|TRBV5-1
CASSLGLNTEAFF
TGCGCCAGCAGCTTGGGGCTGAACACTGAAGCTTTCTTT
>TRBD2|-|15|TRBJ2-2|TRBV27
CASSSTSGKTGELFF
TGTGCCAGCAGTTCTACTAGCGGGAAGACCGGGGAGCTGTTTTTT
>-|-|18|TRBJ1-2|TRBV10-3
CAISEPTGLPRDKDGYTF
TGTGCCATCAGTGAGCCAACCGGGCTCCCCAGGGACAAGGATGGCTACACCTTC
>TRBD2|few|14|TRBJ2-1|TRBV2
CASIRGGVLGEQFF
TGTGCCAGCATTCGGGGGGGGGTACTGGGTGAGCAGTTCTTC
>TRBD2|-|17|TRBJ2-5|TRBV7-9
CASSLELSSGRPETQYF
TGTGCCAGCAGCTTGGAGTTGTCTAGCGGGAGGCCGGAGACCCAGTACTTC
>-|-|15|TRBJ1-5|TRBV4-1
CASSQDGQGQQPQHF
TGCGCCAGCAGCCAAGATGGGCAGGGTCAACAGCCCCAGCATTTT
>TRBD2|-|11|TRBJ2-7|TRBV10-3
CASGGAYEQYF
TGTGCCTCCGGGGGGGCCTACGAGCAGTACTTC
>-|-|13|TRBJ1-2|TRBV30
CAWSEQSYYGYTF
TGTGCCTGGAGTGAACAGAGTTACTATGGCTACACCTTC
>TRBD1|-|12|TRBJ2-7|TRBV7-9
CASSPTGDEQYF
TGTGCCAGCAGTCCGACAGGGGACGAGCAGTACTTC
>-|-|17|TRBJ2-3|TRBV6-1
CASSEGLSGSYTDTQYF
TGTGCCAGCAGTGAAGGCCTTTCAGGGTCCTACACAGATACGCAGTATTTT
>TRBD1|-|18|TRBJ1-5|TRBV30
CAWRSGTGVPSSNQPQHF
TGTGCCTGGAGGTCCGGGACAGGGGTTCCTAGCAGCAATCAGCCCCAGCATTTT
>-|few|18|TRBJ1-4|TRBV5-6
CASSSGRGTRRPNEKLFF
TGTGCCAGCAGCTCGGGGAGGGGGACCCGGCGGCCTAATGAAAAACTGTTTTTT
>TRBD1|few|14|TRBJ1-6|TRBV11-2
CASTLGQPNSPLHF
TGTGCCAGCACCCTGGGACAGCCTAATTCACCCCTCCACTTT